This note documents a single TCR beta chain sequence. Repertoires were generated with immunoSEQ multiplex PCR, while TCRdb's copy carries only in-frame clones and drops some. The sample has about 220,000 clones; 80% to 90% are singletons. These data come from a study of blood T cell repertoires in COVID-19. Whole-study context: Acute-phase and convalescent COVID-19 samples originated in the United States, Italy and Spain. From T cells, B-cell-depleted T cells, or PBMCs came the material, which was cDNA or gDNA.

Between the trimmed V and J ends, which lost 3 bases and 2 bases, there was a span of 13 bases. Germline CDR1 is WNHNN and CDR2 is SYGVQD (reference sequence). The CDR3 contains 15 residues. The rearrangement joins TRBV10-1 to TRBJ2-5; tentatively, D is TRBD2 (5 bases). Sequencing used PBMCs or T cells enriched from blood (not recorded which). The source is a woman between 18 and 29 years old in a cohort exposed to, infected with or recovered from COVID-19 (not recorded which). In DNA, the CDR3 is TGCGCCAGCAGTGACCCTAGCCGAGGGCAAGAGACCCAGTACTTC. It specifies CASSDPSRGQETQYF.